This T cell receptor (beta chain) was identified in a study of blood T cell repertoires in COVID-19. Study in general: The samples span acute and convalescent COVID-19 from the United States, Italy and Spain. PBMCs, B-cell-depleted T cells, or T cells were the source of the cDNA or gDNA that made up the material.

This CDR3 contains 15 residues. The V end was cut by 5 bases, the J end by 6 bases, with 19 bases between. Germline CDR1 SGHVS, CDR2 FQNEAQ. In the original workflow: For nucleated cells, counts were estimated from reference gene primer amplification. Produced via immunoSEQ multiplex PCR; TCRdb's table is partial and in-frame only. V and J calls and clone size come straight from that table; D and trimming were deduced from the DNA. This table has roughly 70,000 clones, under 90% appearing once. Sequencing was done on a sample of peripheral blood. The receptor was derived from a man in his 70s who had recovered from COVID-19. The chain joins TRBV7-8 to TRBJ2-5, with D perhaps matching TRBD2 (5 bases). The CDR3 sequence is CASSGPRAVGKTQYF. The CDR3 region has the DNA TGTGCCAGCAGCGGCCCTAGAGCGGTCGGCAAGACCCAGTACTTC.